This entry describes one T cell receptor beta chain. Its antigen remains unidentified. V was shortened by 6 bases and J by 0 bases, with 12 bases between the two germline ends. CDR1 MNHEY and CDR2 SVGAGI come from the germline V gene. The CDR3 runs 15 residues. This sample is drawn from a study of T cell responses to AZD1222 COVID-19 vaccine. Findings and caveats of the study: Unmutated variant regions are reportedly the target of nearly half of TCRs that are spike-specific. Females made up more of the donors, who were largely white British, and clonal diversity may have come out too low.

The protocol was immunoSEQ multiplex PCR, while the TCRdb copy is restricted to in-frame clones and leaves out a portion. The table lists about 120,000 clones, over 75% of them singletons. This chain connects TRBV6-5 to TRBJ1-3, with D unclear. Here the sequenced sample was peripheral blood, taken on day 0 of AZD1222 vaccination. The source of this sequence is an adult in good health. CDR3 region: CASSTQSNSGNTIYF. CDR3 nucleotide sequence: TGTGCCAGCAGCACCCAGTCGAACTCTGGAAACACCATATATTTT.